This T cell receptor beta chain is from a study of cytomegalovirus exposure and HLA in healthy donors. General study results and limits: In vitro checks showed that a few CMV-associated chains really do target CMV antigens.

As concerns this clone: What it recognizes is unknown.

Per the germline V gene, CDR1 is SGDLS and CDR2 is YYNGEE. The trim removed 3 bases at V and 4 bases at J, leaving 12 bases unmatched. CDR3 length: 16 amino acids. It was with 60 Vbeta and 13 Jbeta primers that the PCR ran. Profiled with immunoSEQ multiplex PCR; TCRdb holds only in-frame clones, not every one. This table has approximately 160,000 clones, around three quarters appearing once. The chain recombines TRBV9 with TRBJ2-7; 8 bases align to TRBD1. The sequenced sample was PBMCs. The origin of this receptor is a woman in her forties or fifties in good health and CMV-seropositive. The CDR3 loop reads CASSARQGTSIYEQYF. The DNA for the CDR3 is TGTGCCAGCAGCGCTAGACAGGGGACTTCAATATACGAGCAGTACTTC. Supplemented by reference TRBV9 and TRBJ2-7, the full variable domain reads DSGVTQTPKHLITATGQRVTLRCSPRSGDLSVYWYQQSLDQGLQFLIQYYNGEERAKGNILERFSAQQFPDLHSELNLSSLELGDSALYFCASSARQGTSIYEQYFGPGTRLTVT.